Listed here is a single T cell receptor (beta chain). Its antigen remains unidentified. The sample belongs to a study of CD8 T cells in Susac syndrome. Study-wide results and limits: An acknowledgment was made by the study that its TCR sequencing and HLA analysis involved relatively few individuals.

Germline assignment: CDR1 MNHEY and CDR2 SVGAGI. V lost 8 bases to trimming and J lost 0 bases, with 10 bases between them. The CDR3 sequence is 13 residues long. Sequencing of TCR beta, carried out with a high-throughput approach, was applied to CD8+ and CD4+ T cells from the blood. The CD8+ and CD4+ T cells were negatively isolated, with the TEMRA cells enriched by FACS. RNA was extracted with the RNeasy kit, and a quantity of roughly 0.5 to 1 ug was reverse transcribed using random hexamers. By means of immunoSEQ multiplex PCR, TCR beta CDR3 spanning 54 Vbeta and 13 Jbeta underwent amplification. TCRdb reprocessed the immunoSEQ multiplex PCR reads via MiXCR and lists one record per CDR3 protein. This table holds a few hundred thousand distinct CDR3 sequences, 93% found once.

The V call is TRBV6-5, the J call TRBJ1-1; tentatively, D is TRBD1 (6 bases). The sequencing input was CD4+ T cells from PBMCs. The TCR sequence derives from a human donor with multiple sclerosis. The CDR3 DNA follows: TGTGCCAGCCGGGACATATTGAACACTGAAGCTTTCTTT. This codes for CASRDILNTEAFF.